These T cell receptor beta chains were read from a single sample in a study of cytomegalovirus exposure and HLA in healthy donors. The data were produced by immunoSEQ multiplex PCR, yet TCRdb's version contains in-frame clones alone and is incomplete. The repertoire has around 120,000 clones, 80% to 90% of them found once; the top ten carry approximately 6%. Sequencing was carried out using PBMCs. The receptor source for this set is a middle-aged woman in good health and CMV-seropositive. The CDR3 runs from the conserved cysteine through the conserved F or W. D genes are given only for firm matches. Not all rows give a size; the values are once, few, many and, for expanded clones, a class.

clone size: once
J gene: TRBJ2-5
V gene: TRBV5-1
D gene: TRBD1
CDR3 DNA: TGCGCCAGCAGCTTGGAACCCCCGGACAGGGGGCGAGAGACCCAGTACTTC
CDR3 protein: CASSLEPPDRGRETQYF

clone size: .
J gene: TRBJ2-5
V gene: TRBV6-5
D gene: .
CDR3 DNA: TGTGCCAGCAGTACCGGGACTCGGCTCGGGGAGACCCAGTACTTC
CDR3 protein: CASSTGTRLGETQYF

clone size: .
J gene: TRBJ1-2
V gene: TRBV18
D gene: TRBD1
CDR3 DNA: TGTGCCAGCTCACCTTCACTCACAGGGGGCTATGGCTACACCTTC
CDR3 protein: CASSPSLTGGYGYTF

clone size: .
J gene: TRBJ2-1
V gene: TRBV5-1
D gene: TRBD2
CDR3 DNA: TGCGCCAGCAGCTTGGTTCTAGCGGGGGTGTCTCTAAATGAGCAGTTCTTC
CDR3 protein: CASSLVLAGVSLNEQFF

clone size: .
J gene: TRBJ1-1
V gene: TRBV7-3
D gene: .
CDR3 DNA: TGTGCCAGCAGCTTATTCCCAGGGAAGGATGAAGCTTTCTTT
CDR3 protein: CASSLFPGKDEAFF

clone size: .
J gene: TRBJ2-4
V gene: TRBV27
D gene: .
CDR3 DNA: TGTGCCAGCAGTTTATGGGGAGAGAACATTCAGTACTTC
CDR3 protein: CASSLWGENIQYF

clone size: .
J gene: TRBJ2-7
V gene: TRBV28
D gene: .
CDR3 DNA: TGTGCCAGCAGTTTCAGCACAGGGAGAGAGCAGTACTTC
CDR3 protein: CASSFSTGREQYF

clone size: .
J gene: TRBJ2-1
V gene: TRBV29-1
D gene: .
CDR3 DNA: TGCAGCGTTGTTAGCTCGACGCAGTTCTTC
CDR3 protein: CSVVSSTQFF

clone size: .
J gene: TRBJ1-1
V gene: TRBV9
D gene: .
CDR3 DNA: TGTGCCAGCAGCGTAGGAGGAGGGGAGGGGACGTACACTGAAGCTTTCTTT
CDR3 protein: CASSVGGGEGTYTEAFF

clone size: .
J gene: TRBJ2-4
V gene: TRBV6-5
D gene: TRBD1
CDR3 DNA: TGTGCCAGCAGATGGACAGGGCCGTCAGACATTCAGTACTTC
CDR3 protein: CASRWTGPSDIQYF

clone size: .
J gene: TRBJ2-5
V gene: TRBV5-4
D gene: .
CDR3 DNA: TGTGCCAGCAGCCTGCGGGGTGGGCAAGAGACCCAGTACTTC
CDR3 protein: CASSLRGGQETQYF

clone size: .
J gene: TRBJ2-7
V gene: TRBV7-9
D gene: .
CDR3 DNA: TGTGCCAGCAGCTTAGTGACAGATAGCTACGAGCAGTACTTC
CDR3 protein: CASSLVTDSYEQYF

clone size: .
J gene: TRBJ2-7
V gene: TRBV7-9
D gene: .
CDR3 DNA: TGTGCCAGCAGCCGATATGTGGCGGGGGAGCAGTACTTC
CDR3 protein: CASSRYVAGEQYF

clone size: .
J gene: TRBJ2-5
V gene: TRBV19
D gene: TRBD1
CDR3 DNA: TGTGCCAGTAGTATAGGACAGGGTCAGGAGACCCAGTACTTC
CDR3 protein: CASSIGQGQETQYF

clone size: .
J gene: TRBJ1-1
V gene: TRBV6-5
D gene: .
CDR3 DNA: TGTGCCAGCAAGAAACAGGGTGGAGGCACTGAAGCTTTCTTT
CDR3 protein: CASKKQGGGTEAFF

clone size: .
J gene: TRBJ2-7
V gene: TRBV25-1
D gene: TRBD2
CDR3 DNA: TGTGCCAGCAGTGAATATCGCGGGGGGGCGAAAGACGAGCAGTACTTC
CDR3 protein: CASSEYRGGAKDEQYF

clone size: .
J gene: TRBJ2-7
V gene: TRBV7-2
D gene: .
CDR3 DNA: TGTGCCAGCAGCCCTACTAGCTACTACGAGCAGTACTTC
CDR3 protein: CASSPTSYYEQYF

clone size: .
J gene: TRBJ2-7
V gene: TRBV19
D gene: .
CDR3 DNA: TGTGCCAGTAGTTCCGGGGAATCCTACGAGCAGTACTTC
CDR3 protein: CASSSGESYEQYF

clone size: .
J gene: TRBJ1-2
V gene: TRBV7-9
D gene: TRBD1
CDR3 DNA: TGTGCCAGCAGCTTCCAGAGGGGGACAGAAGCTAACTATGGCTACACCTTC
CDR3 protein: CASSFQRGTEANYGYTF

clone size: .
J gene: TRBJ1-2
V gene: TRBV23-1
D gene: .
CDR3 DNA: TGCGCCAGCAGTCAGGAACAGACCCCCTATGGCTACACCTTC
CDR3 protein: CASSQEQTPYGYTF

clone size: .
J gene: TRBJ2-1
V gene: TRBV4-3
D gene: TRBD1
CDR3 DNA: TGCGCCAGCAGCCCTCCGGGACAGGGGTCCTACAATGAGCAGTTCTTC
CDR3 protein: CASSPPGQGSYNEQFF

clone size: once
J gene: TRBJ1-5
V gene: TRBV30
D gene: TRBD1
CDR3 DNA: TGTGCCTGGAGATCTGCAGGGGGCGTTCAGCCCCAGCATTTT
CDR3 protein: CAWRSAGGVQPQHF

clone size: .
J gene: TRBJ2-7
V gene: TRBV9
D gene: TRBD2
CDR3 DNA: TGTGCCAGCAGCCTCGGACTAGAATCCTACGAGCAGTACTTC
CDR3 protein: CASSLGLESYEQYF

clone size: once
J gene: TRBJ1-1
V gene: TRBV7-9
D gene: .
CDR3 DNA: TGTGCCAGCAGCGGCCTGAACACTGAAGCTTTCTTT
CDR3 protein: CASSGLNTEAFF

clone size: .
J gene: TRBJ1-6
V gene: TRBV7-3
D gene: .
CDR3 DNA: TGTGCCAGCAGCCTAACTAGCGATTCACCCCTCCACTTT
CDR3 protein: CASSLTSDSPLHF

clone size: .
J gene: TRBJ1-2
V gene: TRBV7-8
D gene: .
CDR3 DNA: TGTGCCAGCAGCTTAGGGACAGCCTCGAACTATGGCTACACCTTC
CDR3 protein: CASSLGTASNYGYTF

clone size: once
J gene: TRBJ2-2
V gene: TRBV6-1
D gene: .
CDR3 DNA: TGTGCCAGCCGGGGGGCCATTGCGAACACCGGGGAGCTGTTTTTT
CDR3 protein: CASRGAIANTGELFF

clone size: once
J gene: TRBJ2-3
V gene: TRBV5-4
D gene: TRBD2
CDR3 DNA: TGTGCCAGCAGCCCCAGGACTAGCGGAGATACGCAGTATTTT
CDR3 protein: CASSPRTSGDTQYF

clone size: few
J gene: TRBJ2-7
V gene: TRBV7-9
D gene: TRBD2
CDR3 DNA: TGTGCCAGCAGCAGGAGAGCGGGAGTTACCTCCTACGAGCAGTACTTC
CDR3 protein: CASSRRAGVTSYEQYF

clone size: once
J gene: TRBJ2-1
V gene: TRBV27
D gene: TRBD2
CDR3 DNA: TGTGCCAGTAAAACTAGCGGGAGTAATGAGCAGTTCTTC
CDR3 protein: CASKTSGSNEQFF

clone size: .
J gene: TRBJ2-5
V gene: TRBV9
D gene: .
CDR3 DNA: TGTGCCAGCAGCCCACGGGACTGGGGCCTCCAAGAGACCCAGTACTTC
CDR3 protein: CASSPRDWGLQETQYF

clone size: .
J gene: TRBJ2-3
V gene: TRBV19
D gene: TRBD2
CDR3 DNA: TGTGCCACTGGCACGACGGGAGGTGATACGCAGTATTTT
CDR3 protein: CATGTTGGDTQYF

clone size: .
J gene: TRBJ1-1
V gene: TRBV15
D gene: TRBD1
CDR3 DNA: TGTGCCACCAGCAGAGATTGGCGACAGGGGGCGCGGAACACTGAAGCTTTCTTT
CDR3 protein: CATSRDWRQGARNTEAFF

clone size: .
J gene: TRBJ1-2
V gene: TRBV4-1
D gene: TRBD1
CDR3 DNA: TGCGCCAGCAGCCGGGGACAGGGGGCGGATGATGGCTACACCTTC
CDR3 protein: CASSRGQGADDGYTF

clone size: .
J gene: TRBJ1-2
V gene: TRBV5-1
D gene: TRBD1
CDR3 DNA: TGCGCCAGCACCTCCCAGGGGGCTGGTGGCTACACCTTC
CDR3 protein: CASTSQGAGGYTF

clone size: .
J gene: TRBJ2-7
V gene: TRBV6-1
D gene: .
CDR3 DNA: TGTGCCAGCAGTGAATGGCGGTCGACCTACGAGCAGTACTTC
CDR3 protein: CASSEWRSTYEQYF

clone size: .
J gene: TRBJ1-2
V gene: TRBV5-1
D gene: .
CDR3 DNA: TGCGCCAGCAGCTTGTCAGGGGACCTTAACTATGGCTACACCTTC
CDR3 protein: CASSLSGDLNYGYTF

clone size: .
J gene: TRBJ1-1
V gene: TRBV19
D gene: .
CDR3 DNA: TGTGCCAGTAGTGGAGGACGGACTGAAGCTTTCTTT
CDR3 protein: CASSGGRTEAFF

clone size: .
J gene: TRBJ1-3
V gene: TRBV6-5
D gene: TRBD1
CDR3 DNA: TGTGCCAGCAGTTCAGACAGGGTGGGAAACACCATATATTTT
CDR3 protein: CASSSDRVGNTIYF

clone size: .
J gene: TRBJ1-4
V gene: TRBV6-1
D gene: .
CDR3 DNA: TGTGCCAGCAGTTTGAGCAGGTCAAATGAAAAACTGTTTTTT
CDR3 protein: CASSLSRSNEKLFF

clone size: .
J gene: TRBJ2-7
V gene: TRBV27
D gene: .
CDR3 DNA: TGTGCCAGCAGGTTTCAGGCCTCCTACGAGCAGTACTTC
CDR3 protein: CASRFQASYEQYF

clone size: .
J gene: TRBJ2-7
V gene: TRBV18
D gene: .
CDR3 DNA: TGTGCCAGCAACGAAGAGGGGGCCTACGAGCAGTACTTC
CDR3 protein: CASNEEGAYEQYF

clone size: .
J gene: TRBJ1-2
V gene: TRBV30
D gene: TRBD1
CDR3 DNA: TGTGCCTGGATGGGACAGTTTAACTATGGCTACACCTTC
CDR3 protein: CAWMGQFNYGYTF

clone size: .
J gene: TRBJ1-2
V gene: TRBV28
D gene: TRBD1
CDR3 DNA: TGTGCCAGCAGTCCGCCGGGACAGGGGGCTACTAACTATGGCTACACCTTC
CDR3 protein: CASSPPGQGATNYGYTF

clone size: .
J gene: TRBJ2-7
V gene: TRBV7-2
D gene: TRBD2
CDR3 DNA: TGTGCCAGCAGCCCCCTCCGGACTAGCAACGAGCAGTACTTC
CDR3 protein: CASSPLRTSNEQYF

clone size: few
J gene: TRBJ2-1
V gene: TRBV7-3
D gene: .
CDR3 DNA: TGTGCCAGCAGTCTGCTAGTTGGGTTTTTGAATGAGCAGTTCTTC
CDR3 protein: CASSLLVGFLNEQFF